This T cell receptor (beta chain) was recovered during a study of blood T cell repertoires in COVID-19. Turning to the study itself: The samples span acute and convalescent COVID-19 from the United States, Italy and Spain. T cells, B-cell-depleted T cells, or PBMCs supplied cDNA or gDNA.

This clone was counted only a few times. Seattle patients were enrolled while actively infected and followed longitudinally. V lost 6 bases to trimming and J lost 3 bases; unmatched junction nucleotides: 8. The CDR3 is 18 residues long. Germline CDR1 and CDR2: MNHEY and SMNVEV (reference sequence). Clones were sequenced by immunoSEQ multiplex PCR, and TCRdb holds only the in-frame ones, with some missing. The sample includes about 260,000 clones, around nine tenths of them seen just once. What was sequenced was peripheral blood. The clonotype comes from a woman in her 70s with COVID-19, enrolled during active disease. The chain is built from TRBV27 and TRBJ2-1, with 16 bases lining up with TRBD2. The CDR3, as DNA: TGTGCCAGCAGGGGACTAGCGGGAGGGCCCACACTCTACAATGAGCAGTTCTTC. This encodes CASRGLAGGPTLYNEQFF.